The next 3 T cell receptor beta chains were all read from a single sample in a study of blood T cell repertoires in COVID-19. Profiled with immunoSEQ multiplex PCR; TCRdb holds only in-frame clones, not every one. The sample shows about 15,000 clones, over 75% of them seen only once. Sequenced material: peripheral blood. The receptors come from a man in his 70s in a cohort sampled during active COVID-19.

The chain links TRBV10-3 to TRBJ2-3; TRBD2 matches 8 bases. The germline CDR1 and CDR2 sequences are ENHRY and SYGVKD. This CDR3 has 17 amino acids. V shed 2 bases and J 1 base; nucleotides not matched to a gene: 8. The CDR3 loop reads CAISELRGGEGTDTQYF. CDR3 nucleotides: TGTGCCATCAGTGAGCTCCGGGGGGGAGAGGGCACAGATACGCAGTATTTT.

The DNA for the CDR3 is TGTGCCAGCAGTGAAGGGATAGCGGGGTACAATGAGCAGTTCTTC. It encodes CASSEGIAGYNEQFF. V usage is TRBV2 and J usage is TRBJ2-1; 8 bases align to TRBD2. V shed 1 base, J shed 4 bases, and the junction held 3 bases outside the gene matches. CDR1 SNHLY and CDR2 FYNNEI come from the germline V gene. The CDR3 runs 15 residues.

This clone was observed a few times. The chain carries TRBV19 and TRBJ2-7; 7 nucleotides align to TRBD1. CDR3 length: 13 residues. J was trimmed by 2 bases and V by 9 bases; bases with no gene match: 7. Germline V CDR1 and CDR2: LNHDA, SQIVND (reference sequence). The CDR3 DNA follows: TGTGCCAGCCGGGACAGCCTAACCTACGAGCAGTACTTC. This gives the protein CASRDSLTYEQYF.